The source of this T cell receptor (beta chain) is a study of T-cell memory formation after mild COVID-19. Whole-study context: Clusters were largely donor specific. Study-wide points: CD4+ contracting clones were found mainly in CM and EM, and CD8+ ones in EMRA. Pre-infection memory already had some responding clones, implying cross-reactive memory joined.

This clonotype has a handful of counts. No antigen is known for it. TCRdb re-called the 5' RACE reads through MiXCR, storing one row per CDR3 protein. The top ten hold 2% to 2.5% of the sample, which has approximately 150,000 distinct CDR3 sequences, 6% seen once. The sequence came from an adult woman who had mild COVID-19 (a few samples of this study predate the infection). Cell type and time point are not known. Sequenced sample: PBMCs or a T cell subset sorted from them (not recorded which).

CDR3 in amino acids: CASSLYRAYEQYF. DNA for the CDR3: TGTGCCAGCAGCTTATACAGGGCCTACGAGCAGTACTTC. The rearrangement joins TRBV7-8 to TRBJ2-7; TRBD1 is a possible D gene (6 bases). Germline V gives CDR1 SGHVS, CDR2 FQNEAQ. V was pared by 2 bases and J by 2 bases, with 7 bases between. The CDR3 consists of 13 residues.